The rows below give T cell receptor beta chains drawn from one sample of a study of metastatic and nonmetastatic thyroid tumors. TCRdb re-called the PCR reads via MiXCR. This table has 72,000 or so clones, around 20% appearing once. The specimen was blood. These receptors were obtained from a female donor with papillary thyroid cancer or a benign thyroid nodule (not recorded which). Some clones in this sample may be carry-over from other donors' samples. Each CDR3 is given with its conserved first and last residue. A D gene is named only where the DNA matches it firmly. Clone size is given for some rows only: seen once, a few or many times, or a class if the clone is expanded.

clone_size j_call d_call v_call cdr3_aa cdr3_nt
many TRBJ2-2 NA TRBV30 CAWSPGTNTGELFF TGTGCCTGGAGTCCGGGAACGAACACCGGGGAGCTGTTTTTT
many TRBJ2-3 TRBD2 TRBV27 CAAAGADTQYF TGTGCCGCGGCGGGGGCAGATACGCAGTATTTT
few TRBJ2-7 NA TRBV10-3 CAIKGARDYEQYF TGTGCCATCAAGGGTGCTAGAGACTACGAGCAGTACTTC
many TRBJ2-1 NA TRBV10-2 CASSDRGLIYNEQFF TGCGCCAGCAGTGATAGGGGACTCATCTACAATGAGCAGTTCTTC
NA TRBJ2-6 NA TRBV20-1 CSAREDLWGSGANVLTF TGCAGTGCTAGAGAGGACTTATGGGGGTCTGGGGCCAACGTCCTGACTTTC
NA TRBJ1-4 NA TRBV27 CASSLSGGGGEKLSF TGTGCCAGCAGTTTATCGGGAGGGGGTGGTGAAAAACTGTCTTTT
medium-sized TRBJ2-1 NA TRBV6-4 CASSDSAGSYNEQFF TGTGCCAGCAGTGACTCTGCGGGCTCCTACAATGAGCAGTTCTTC
many TRBJ2-7 TRBD1 TRBV11-3 CASSSRDSRSYEQYF TGTGCCAGCAGCTCCCGGGACAGCCGATCCTACGAGCAGTACTTC
many TRBJ1-5 TRBD1 TRBV19 CASSISTGGRLRGNQPQHF TGTGCCAGTAGTATATCGACAGGGGGCCGGTTAAGGGGCAATCAGCCCCAGCATTTT
many TRBJ1-6 NA TRBV28 CASSSSLSSYNSPLHF TGTGCCAGCAGTTCCTCATTAAGCTCCTATAATTCACCCCTCCACTTT
NA TRBJ1-1 NA TRBV11-3 CASSFHRLEQNTEAFF TGTGCCAGCAGCTTTCATCGGCTGGAGCAAAACACTGAAGCTTTCTTT
many TRBJ1-5 TRBD1 TRBV11-2 CASNRGAGQPQHF TGTGCCAGCAACAGGGGCGCAGGTCAGCCCCAGCATTTT
many TRBJ1-1 NA TRBV29-1 CSVEQERSTEAFF TGCAGCGTTGAACAGGAAAGGAGCACTGAAGCTTTCTTT
NA TRBJ2-2 NA TRBV20-1 CSASRLAGSTGELFF TGCAGTGCGTCCCGGCTCGCGGGGTCCACCGGGGAGCTGTTTTTT
NA TRBJ1-6 NA TRBV18 CASSPRYGENSPLHF TGTGCCAGCTCACCACGGTACGGAGAAAACTCACCCCTCCACTTT
NA TRBJ2-7 NA TRBV30 CAWSGQGSYEQYF TGTGCCTGGTCCGGGCAGGGGTCCTACGAGCAGTACTTC
many TRBJ2-5 NA TRBV6-4 CASRKSNSPETQYF TGTGCCAGCAGAAAGAGTAACAGTCCAGAGACCCAGTACTTC
NA TRBJ2-3 TRBD1 TRBV30 CAWGGTGDGTQYF TGTGCCTGGGGCGGGACAGGAGATGGTACGCAGTATTTT
NA TRBJ1-1 TRBD1 TRBV6-1 CASSLDRGGTEAFF TGTGCCAGCAGCCTAGACAGGGGTGGCACTGAAGCTTTCTTT
many TRBJ2-3 NA TRBV19 CASSEASLSTDTQYF TGTGCCAGTAGTGAAGCATCTCTTAGCACAGATACGCAGTATTTT
many TRBJ2-3 NA TRBV7-8 CASSLIRGADTQYF TGTGCCAGCAGCTTGATCAGGGGTGCAGATACGCAGTACTTT
many TRBJ1-5 NA TRBV6-1 CASKAENYQPQHF TGTGCCAGCAAAGCCGAAAACTATCAGCCCCAGCATTTT
NA TRBJ2-5 NA TRBV5-1 CASSYQGLKETQYF TGCGCCAGCAGCTACCAGGGGCTGAAAGAGACCCAGTACTTC
many TRBJ1-2 NA TRBV5-6 CASSFRRQGRGYTF TGTGCCAGCAGCTTTCGTCGGCAGGGCCGGGGCTACACCTTC
many TRBJ2-1 TRBD2 TRBV30 CAWTPNGEGYNEQFF TGTGCCTGGACCCCCAACGGGGAGGGGTACAATGAGCAGTTCTTC
many TRBJ1-6 NA TRBV4-1 CASSQAFRGGNSPLHF TGCGCCAGCAGCCAAGCCTTCAGGGGAGGGAATTCACCCCTCCACTTT
many TRBJ2-3 NA TRBV20-1 CSANSALSTDTQYF TGCAGTGCTAATTCAGCGCTTAGCACAGATACGCAGTATTTT
many TRBJ1-6 NA TRBV5-5 CASSSLDSPLHF TGTGCCAGCAGCTCGCTCGATTCACCCCTCCACTTT
many TRBJ2-2 NA TRBV28 CASSSTGLTGELFF TGTGCCAGCAGTTCCACAGGACTGACCGGGGAGCTGTTTTTT
many TRBJ2-1 NA TRBV2 CASIDLHGRFGF TGTGCCAGCATCGATCTCCACGGGAGATTCGGCTTC
few TRBJ1-1 NA TRBV2 CASSVRFGISEAFF TGTGCCAGCAGTGTAAGGTTCGGGATCTCTGAAGCTTTCTTT
many TRBJ1-2 NA TRBV24-1 CATSDRGANYGYTF TGTGCCACCAGCGACCGGGGAGCTAACTATGGCTACACCTTC
many TRBJ2-5 NA TRBV4-1 CASSPQERETQYF TGCGCCAGCAGCCCACAGGAAAGAGAGACCCAGTACTTC
many TRBJ1-2 NA TRBV27 CASSLSVQVYGYTF TGTGCCAGCAGTTTATCCGTCCAGGTGTATGGCTACACCTTC
many TRBJ1-3 NA TRBV7-9 CASPHETGNTIYF TGTGCCAGCCCCCACGAGACTGGAAACACCATATATTTT
many TRBJ1-4 TRBD1 TRBV6-1 CASSPTGVNEKLFF TGTGCCAGCAGTCCTACAGGGGTGAATGAAAAACTGTTTTTT
many TRBJ1-3 TRBD1 TRBV4-2 CASSQEGPGQGTGNTIYF TGTGCCAGCAGCCAAGAGGGACCGGGACAGGGGACTGGAAACACCATATATTTT
many TRBJ2-6 NA TRBV29-1 CSANDAGSGANVLTF TGCAGCGCCAATGACGCGGGATCTGGGGCCAACGTCCTGACTTTC
many TRBJ1-1 NA TRBV29-1 CSGMGRSNTEAFF TGCAGCGGGATGGGACGGAGCAACACTGAAGCTTTCTTT
many TRBJ1-2 NA TRBV12-5 CASGSEGYGYTF TGTGCTAGTGGTTCCGAGGGCTATGGCTACACCTTC